This T cell receptor (beta chain) was captured by sequencing in a study of shared clonotypes between healthy human individuals. Study summary: Each donor contributed plates that comprised three CD4 naive, three CD4 memory, two CD8 naive and one CD8 memory.

All the donors were Caucasian adults who lived in Nashville, Tennessee. The CDR3 length is 16 residues. Germline lookup yields CDR1 MNHNY and CDR2 SVGAGI (reference sequence). V shed 1 base and J 0 bases; nucleotides not matched to a gene: 3. Study results and limitations: In this cohort, only blood was sampled, and tissue repertoires likely differ.

The data were produced by immunoSEQ multiplex PCR, yet TCRdb's version contains in-frame clones alone and is incomplete. The sample lists around 2.5 million clones, approximately 93% occurring once. Note on this clone: Its antigen is still unknown.

The sample was naive CD4+ T cells from PBMCs. The subset: CD45RA+ positively selected. This chain links TRBV6-6 with TRBJ1-5; TRBD1 matches at 7 bases. The TCR was taken from a man between 18 and 29 years old in good health. Some clones in this sample may be carry-over from other donors' samples. The CDR3 protein is CASSYLGQLSNQPQHF. CDR3 sequence (DNA): TGTGCCAGCAGTTACTTGGGACAGCTTAGCAATCAGCCCCAGCATTTT.